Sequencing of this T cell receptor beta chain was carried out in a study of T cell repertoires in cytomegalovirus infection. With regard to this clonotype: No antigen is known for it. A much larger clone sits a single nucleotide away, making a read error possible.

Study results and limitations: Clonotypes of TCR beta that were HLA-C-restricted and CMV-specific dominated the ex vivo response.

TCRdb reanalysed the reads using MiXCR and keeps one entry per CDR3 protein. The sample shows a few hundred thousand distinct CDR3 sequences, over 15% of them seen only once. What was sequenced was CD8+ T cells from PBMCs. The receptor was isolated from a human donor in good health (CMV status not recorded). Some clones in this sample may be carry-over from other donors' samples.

The DNA for the CDR3 is TGTGCCAGCAGCTCTAAGACAGGGGGCTTCCACGAGCAGTGCTTC. Its protein product is CASSSKTGGFHEQCF. The V call is TRBV7-9, the J call TRBJ2-7; 10 bases match TRBD1. Germline V gene lookup returns CDR1 SEHNR and CDR2 FQNEAQ (reference sequence). There are 15 residues in the CDR3.